The rows below give T cell receptor beta chains drawn from one sample of a study of T-cell memory formation after mild COVID-19. Using its own MiXCR run on the 5' RACE reads, TCRdb lists one record per CDR3 protein. The data hold 560,000 or so distinct CDR3 sequences, with roughly 17% observed a single time. The specimen was PBMCs or a T cell subset sorted from them (not recorded which). These receptors all come from an adult woman who had mild COVID-19 (a few samples of this study predate the infection). Cell type and time point are not known. Each CDR3 is given without its conserved first and last residue. The order of the fields is CDR3 length, J gene, V gene, CDR3 protein.

length: 13; J: TRBJ2-3; V: TRBV5-5; CDR3: ASSSGSFSTDTQY
length: 15; J: TRBJ1-1; V: TRBV5-6; CDR3: ASSLNRGLGQGTEAF
length: 14; J: TRBJ2-2; V: TRBV24-1; CDR3: ATSDLRRGDTGELF
length: 12; J: TRBJ2-5; V: TRBV20-1; CDR3: SAALAGRKETQY
length: 12; J: TRBJ1-2; V: TRBV24-1; CDR3: ATSSRWANYGYT
length: 10; J: TRBJ2-3; V: TRBV7-2; CDR3: ASSLAQDTQY
length: 14; J: TRBJ2-3; V: TRBV5-1; CDR3: ASSLAAVGSTDTQY
length: 13; J: TRBJ2-1; V: TRBV7-6; CDR3: ASSLQALGYNEQF
length: 14; J: TRBJ2-3; V: TRBV9; CDR3: ASSTQTGGITDTQY
length: 13; J: TRBJ1-1; V: TRBV12-3/TRBV12-4; CDR3: ASSYPQQGGTEAF
length: 14; J: TRBJ1-2; V: TRBV10-3; CDR3: AISRGQDTLNYGYT
length: 13; J: TRBJ1-1; V: TRBV4-3; CDR3: ASSRYFGGSTEAF
length: 11; J: TRBJ2-1; V: TRBV12-3/TRBV12-4; CDR3: ASSFPAENEQF
length: 10; J: TRBJ1-1; V: TRBV10-3; CDR3: AIGADGTEAF
length: 12; J: TRBJ1-2; V: TRBV5-1; CDR3: ASSARRDRGPYT
length: 13; J: TRBJ2-7; V: TRBV12-3/TRBV12-4; CDR3: ASSLDDRVGSEQY
length: 11; J: TRBJ2-7; V: TRBV4-1; CDR3: ASSQDDRYEQY
length: 14; J: TRBJ2-2; V: TRBV7-9; CDR3: ASSRLSGTVTGELF
length: 12; J: TRBJ1-1; V: TRBV12-3/TRBV12-4; CDR3: ASSYSDRETEAF
length: 13; J: TRBJ2-1; V: TRBV7-9; CDR3: ASSLVGLSNDEQF
length: 15; J: TRBJ2-1; V: TRBV7-2; CDR3: ASNSPRGTSGRYEQF
length: 13; J: TRBJ2-7; V: TRBV2; CDR3: ASSKGQTNSYEQY
length: 13; J: TRBJ1-1; V: TRBV4-1; CDR3: ASSQDAGRVSEAF
length: 12; J: TRBJ2-1; V: TRBV30; CDR3: AWEGLAGGNEQF
length: 11; J: TRBJ1-2; V: TRBV5-1; CDR3: ASSLQGSEGYT
length: 13; J: TRBJ2-7; V: TRBV9; CDR3: ASSPDGAAPYEQY
length: 14; J: TRBJ2-2; V: TRBV12-3/TRBV12-4; CDR3: ASSKMTGNEAGELF
length: 13; J: TRBJ2-7; V: TRBV7-2; CDR3: ASSPLPGGLYEQY
length: 12; J: TRBJ2-2; V: TRBV7-3; CDR3: ASSRDSLIGELF
length: 12; J: TRBJ2-7; V: TRBV12-3/TRBV12-4; CDR3: ASSFAKGAYEQY
length: 11; J: TRBJ2-5; V: TRBV2; CDR3: ASSVYRGETQY
length: 12; J: TRBJ2-3; V: TRBV12-3/TRBV12-4; CDR3: ASMGGGYTDTQY
length: 11; J: TRBJ1-1; V: TRBV7-8; CDR3: ASSHMDRREAF
length: 12; J: TRBJ2-7; V: TRBV9; CDR3: ASSVNGGPYEQY
length: 12; J: TRBJ1-5; V: TRBV20-1; CDR3: SARDRASNQPQH
length: 14; J: TRBJ2-3; V: TRBV11-2; CDR3: ASSPRTGFPADTQY
length: 13; J: TRBJ2-1; V: TRBV11-3; CDR3: ASSPPGLVLNEQF
length: 11; J: TRBJ2-7; V: TRBV12-3/TRBV12-4; CDR3: ASTPGGEYEQY
length: 12; J: TRBJ1-1; V: TRBV5-1; CDR3: ASSLGGARAEAF
length: 14; J: TRBJ2-1; V: TRBV7-3; CDR3: ASSPRVGTAYNEQF
length: 13; J: TRBJ2-3; V: TRBV4-3; CDR3: ASSQIRERADTQY
length: 13; J: TRBJ2-1; V: TRBV5-6; CDR3: ASSLPGGSYNEQF
length: 16; J: TRBJ2-7; V: TRBV6-5; CDR3: ASSYRLAGGPIVNEQY
length: 13; J: TRBJ2-7; V: TRBV11-3; CDR3: ASSPTGWISYEQY
length: 14; J: TRBJ2-4; V: TRBV27; CDR3: ASSLSQGLAKNIQY
length: 17; J: TRBJ2-2; V: TRBV3-1; CDR3: ASSPRTSGRADHTGELF
length: 11; J: TRBJ2-3; V: TRBV4-2; CDR3: ASRHTGFDTQY
length: 17; J: TRBJ2-1; V: TRBV5-1; CDR3: ASSLPGQGMRAQYNEQF
length: 12; J: TRBJ2-3; V: TRBV11-2; CDR3: ASSLNRYTDTQY
length: 13; J: TRBJ2-3; V: TRBV12-3/TRBV12-4; CDR3: ASSLRSGVTDTQY
length: 14; J: TRBJ2-1; V: TRBV11-2; CDR3: ASSWTSGSKGNEQF
length: 13; J: TRBJ1-2; V: TRBV27; CDR3: ASTTGTGFGYGYT